The entry below describes one TCR beta chain. Its antigen is undetermined. Some clones are missing from TCRdb's copy, which holds only in-frame ones; the method was immunoSEQ multiplex PCR. The top ten clones hold 1% to 1.5% of a sample with 70,000 or so clones, approximately 84% of them seen once. This entry comes from a study of T cells in localized non-small cell lung cancer. Study-level results: Heterogeneity is still possible, as just one tumor region was sequenced. The study detected a median around 50 of the top 100 tumor clones in adjacent lung. In uninvolved adjacent lung, T cell clonality reached its highest value, exceeding tumor.

Germline V CDR1 and CDR2: ENHRY, SYGVKD. Trimming left V 5 bases short and J 1 base short, with 8 bases between. This CDR3 has 13 amino acids. The TCR originated in a female donor at least 60 years old with stage I lung adenocarcinoma. The sequenced sample was peripheral blood, obtained before any cancer treatment. This chain connects TRBV10-3 to TRBJ1-2; D not resolved. The CDR3 nucleotides are TGTGCCATCAGTCCAGAAAATAACTATGGCTACACCTTC. This translates into CAISPENNYGYTF.